The present entry profiles one T cell receptor beta chain with its context. The sampling schedule covered blood at baseline, cycle 4 day 1, and cycle 7 day 1. This entry belongs to a study of OX40 agonist ivuxolimab in advanced cancers. Study at large: It was permissible to have had prior anti-PD-1, anti-PD-L1 or anti-CTLA-4 therapy, and less than 45% had some. A partial response was reached by three patients: one with hepatocellular carcinoma and two with cutaneous melanoma.

Only in-frame clones appear in the TCRdb table, and some are missing; sequencing was by immunoSEQ multiplex PCR. This table has more than 45,000 clones, approximately 75% appearing once. Trimming removed 3 bases at V and 0 bases at J, with 13 bases between. The CDR3 totals 15 residues. Germline V gene sequence: CDR1 SGHDT, CDR2 YYEEEE. Sequences were derived from CD4+ or CD8+ T cells sorted from blood, sampled in a trial of the OX40 agonist ivuxolimab. This chain links TRBV5-6 with TRBJ2-7; possible D gene TRBD2, 5 bases. This TCR was sampled from an adult with an advanced solid tumor such as melanoma, head and neck, liver or kidney cancer. CDR3 sequence: CASSWTGLSSYEQYF. The DNA for the CDR3 is TGTGCCAGCAGCTGGACTGGGTTAAGCTCCTACGAGCAGTACTTC.